The next 3 T cell receptor beta chains were all read from a single sample in a study of blood T cell repertoires in COVID-19. Profiling relied on immunoSEQ multiplex PCR, and the TCRdb table lists in-frame clones only, not all of them. The sample has under 150,000 clones; 85% are singletons. The source material was peripheral blood. These receptors were collected from a human donor in a cohort sampled during active COVID-19.

V gene TRBV6-6 combines with J gene TRBJ1-6; perhaps TRBD1 as D (6 bases). The germline gives CDR1 MNHNY, CDR2 SVGAGI (reference sequence). The CDR3 is 17 amino acids. V lost 6 bases and J 0 bases, leaving 15 bases between the germline ends. The CDR3 DNA reads TGTGCCAGCAGCCGAGACAGGAGGAGCTCCTATAATTCACCCCTCCACTTT. Translation: CASSRDRRSSYNSPLHF.

Points on this clone: Additional DNA sequences in this sample encode the identical CDR3. The chain couples TRBV7-6 to TRBJ1-1; D remains unclear. This CDR3 is 13 amino acids long. Trimming stripped 5 bases from V and 2 bases from J, with 9 bases between. Germline V lookup: CDR1 SGHVS, CDR2 FNYEAQ. CDR3 nucleotide sequence: TGTGCCAGCAGCGCCGACTTAAACACTGAAGCTTTCTTT. As protein: CASSADLNTEAFF. The full variable domain, rest sourced from reference TRBV7-6 and TRBJ1-1, is GAGVSQSPRYKVTKRGQDVALRCDPISGHVSLYWYRQALGQGPEFLTYFNYEAQQDKSGLPNDRFSAERPEGSISTLTIQRTEQRDSAMYRCASSADLNTEAFFGQGTRLTVV.

The rearrangement joins TRBV27 to TRBJ1-2; 9 nucleotides align to TRBD1. This CDR3 is 16 amino acids long. V shed 5 bases and J 5 bases; nucleotides not matched to a gene: 12. The germline V gene has CDR1 MNHEY and CDR2 SMNVEV (reference sequence). The CDR3 DNA sequence: TGTGCCAGCAGTCCGATTGGGACAGGGCTGTGGTATGGCTACACCTTC. Encoded protein: CASSPIGTGLWYGYTF.